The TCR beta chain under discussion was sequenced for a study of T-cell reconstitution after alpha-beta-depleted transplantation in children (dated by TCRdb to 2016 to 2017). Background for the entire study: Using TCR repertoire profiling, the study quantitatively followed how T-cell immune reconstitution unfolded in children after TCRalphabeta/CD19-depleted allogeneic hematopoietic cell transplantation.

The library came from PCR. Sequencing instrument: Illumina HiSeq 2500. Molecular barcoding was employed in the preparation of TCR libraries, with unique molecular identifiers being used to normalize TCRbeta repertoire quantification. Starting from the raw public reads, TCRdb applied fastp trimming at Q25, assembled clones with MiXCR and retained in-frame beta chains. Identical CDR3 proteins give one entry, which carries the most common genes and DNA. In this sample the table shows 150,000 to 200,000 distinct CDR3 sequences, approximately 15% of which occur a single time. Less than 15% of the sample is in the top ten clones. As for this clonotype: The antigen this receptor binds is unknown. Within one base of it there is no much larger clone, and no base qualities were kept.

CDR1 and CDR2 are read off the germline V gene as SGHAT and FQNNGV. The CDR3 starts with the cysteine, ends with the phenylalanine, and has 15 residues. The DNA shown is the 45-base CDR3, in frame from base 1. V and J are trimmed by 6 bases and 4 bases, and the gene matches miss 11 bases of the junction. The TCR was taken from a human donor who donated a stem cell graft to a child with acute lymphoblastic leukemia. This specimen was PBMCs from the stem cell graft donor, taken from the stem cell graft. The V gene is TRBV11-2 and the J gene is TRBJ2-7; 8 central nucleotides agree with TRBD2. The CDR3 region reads CASRPISGNGYEQYF. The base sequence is TGTGCCAGCAGGCCAATTAGCGGGAATGGGTACGAGCAGTACTTC.